The T cell receptor (beta chain) under discussion was sequenced for a study of OX40 agonist ivuxolimab in advanced cancers. TCRdb's table, derived via immunoSEQ multiplex PCR, lists solely in-frame clones and lacks some. The data contain about 82,000 clones, about 86% of them singletons. The source material was CD4+ or CD8+ T cells sorted from blood, sampled in a trial of the OX40 agonist ivuxolimab. The clonotype originates from an adult with an advanced solid tumor such as melanoma, head and neck, liver or kidney cancer.

Here the CDR3 DNA reads TGTGCCAGCAGTGCACGGGGGGCACGGAATGAGCAGTTCTTC. This codes for CASSARGARNEQFF. This chain joins TRBV2 and TRBJ2-1, with D possibly matching TRBD2 (7 bases). Germline V CDR1 and CDR2: SNHLY, FYNNEI. V gave up 4 bases and J gave up 7 bases, with 14 bases separating them. The CDR3 runs 14 residues.